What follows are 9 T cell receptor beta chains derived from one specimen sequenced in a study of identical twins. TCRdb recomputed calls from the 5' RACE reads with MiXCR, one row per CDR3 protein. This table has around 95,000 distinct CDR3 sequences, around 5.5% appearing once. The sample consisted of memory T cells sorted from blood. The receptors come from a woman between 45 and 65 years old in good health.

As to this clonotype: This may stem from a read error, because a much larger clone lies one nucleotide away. This CDR3 is CANSHTGAKIEKLFF. The CDR3 DNA reads as TGTGCCAACAGCCATACAGGGGCAAAAATTGAAAAACTGTTTTTT. This rearrangement joins TRBV3-1 to TRBJ1-4; TRBD1 matches at 7 bases. The CDR3 length is 15 residues. CDR1 is LGHDT, CDR2 YNNKEL, per germline (reference sequence).

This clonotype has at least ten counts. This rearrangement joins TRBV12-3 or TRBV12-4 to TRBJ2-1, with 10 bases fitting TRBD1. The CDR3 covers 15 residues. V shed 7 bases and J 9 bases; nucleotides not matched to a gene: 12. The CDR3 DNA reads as TGTGCCAGCACCCGACAGGGGGCGACCGCAGCTGAGCAGTTCTTC. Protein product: CASTRQGATAAEQFF.

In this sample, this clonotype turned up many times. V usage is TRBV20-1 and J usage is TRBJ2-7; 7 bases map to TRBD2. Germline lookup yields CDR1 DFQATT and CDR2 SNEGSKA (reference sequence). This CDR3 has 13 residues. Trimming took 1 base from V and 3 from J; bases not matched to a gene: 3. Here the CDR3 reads CSARVPSGYEQYF. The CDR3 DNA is TGCAGTGCTAGAGTTCCTAGCGGCTACGAGCAGTACTTC.

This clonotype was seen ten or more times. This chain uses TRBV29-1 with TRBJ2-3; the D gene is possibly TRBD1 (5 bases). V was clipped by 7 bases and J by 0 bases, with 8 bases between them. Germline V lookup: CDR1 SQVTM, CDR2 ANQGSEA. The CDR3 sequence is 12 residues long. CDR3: CSGGPSTDTQYF. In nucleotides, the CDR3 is TGCAGCGGGGGCCCTAGCACAGATACGCAGTATTTT.

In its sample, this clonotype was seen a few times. The CDR3 nucleotides are TGTGCCAGCAGTTTCACAAGCGGCACTGAAGCTTTCTTT. Residues: CASSFTSGTEAFF. The V call is TRBV27, the J call TRBJ1-1; D remains ambiguous. The germline V gene encodes CDR1 MNHEY and CDR2 SMNVEV (reference sequence). CDR3 size: 13 residues. Trimming pared 3 bases from V and 4 bases from J, leaving 9 bases between.

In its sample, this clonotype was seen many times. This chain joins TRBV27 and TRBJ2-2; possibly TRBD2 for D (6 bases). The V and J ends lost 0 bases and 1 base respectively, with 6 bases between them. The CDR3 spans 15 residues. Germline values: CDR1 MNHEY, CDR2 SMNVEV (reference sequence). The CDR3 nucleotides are TGTGCCAGCAGTTTATCGGGGGGGAACACCGGGGAGCTGTTTTTT. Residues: CASSLSGGNTGELFF.

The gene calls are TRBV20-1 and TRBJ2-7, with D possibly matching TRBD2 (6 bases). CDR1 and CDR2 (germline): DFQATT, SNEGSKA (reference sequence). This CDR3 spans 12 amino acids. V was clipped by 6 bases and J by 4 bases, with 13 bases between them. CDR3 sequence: CSAGPGEYEQYF. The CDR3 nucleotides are TGCAGTGCGGGCCCGGGGGAGTACGAGCAGTACTTC.

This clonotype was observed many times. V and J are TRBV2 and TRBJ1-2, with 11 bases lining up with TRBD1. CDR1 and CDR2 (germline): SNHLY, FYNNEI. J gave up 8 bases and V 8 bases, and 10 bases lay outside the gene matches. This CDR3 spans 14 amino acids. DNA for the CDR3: TGTGCCAGCGGAGGACAGGGGGCCGGAAGGGGCTACACCTTC. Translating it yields CASGGQGAGRGYTF.

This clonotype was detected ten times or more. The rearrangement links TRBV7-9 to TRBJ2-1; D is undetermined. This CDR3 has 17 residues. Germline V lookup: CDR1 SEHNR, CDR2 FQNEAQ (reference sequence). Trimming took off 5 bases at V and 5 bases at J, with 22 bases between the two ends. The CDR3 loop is CASSLPPGPFSDNEQFF. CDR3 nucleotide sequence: TGTGCCAGCAGCCTTCCCCCTGGGCCCTTTTCGGACAATGAGCAGTTCTTC.